The next 3 T cell receptor beta chains were all read from a single sample in a study of T cell responses to AZD1222 COVID-19 vaccine. The data were produced by immunoSEQ multiplex PCR, yet TCRdb's version contains in-frame clones alone and is incomplete. This sample carries around 140,000 clones, roughly 91% of them seen once, and the ten largest clones take more than 8%. The sample in question was peripheral blood, obtained on day 0 of AZD1222 vaccination. The receptors come from an adult in good health.

The genes are TRBV10-3 and TRBJ1-6; possibly TRBD1 for D (5 bases). The germline V gene encodes CDR1 ENHRY and CDR2 SYGVKD. V gave up 1 base and J gave up 7 bases, with 17 bases separating them. CDR3 length: 17 amino acids. DNA for the CDR3: TGTGCCATCAGTGAGTATGCTGGACAATCGGGCAATTCACCCCTCCACTTT. Its translation is CAISEYAGQSGNSPLHF.

This clone was recorded once. The chain carries TRBV5-1 and TRBJ2-5, with D uncertain. Germline lookup yields CDR1 SGHRS and CDR2 YFSETQ. CDR3 size: 15 residues. Trimming pared 5 bases from V and 0 bases from J, leaving 14 bases between. The CDR3 protein is CASRRLGSYQETQYF. DNA for the CDR3: TGCGCCAGCAGGCGTCTCGGGTCGTACCAAGAGACCCAGTACTTC.

Only a few counts were recorded for this clone. The chain recombines TRBV30 with TRBJ1-5, with D perhaps TRBD1 (6 bases). Germline V lookup: CDR1 GTSNPN, CDR2 SVGIG (reference sequence). This CDR3 has 14 residues. V was pared by 4 bases and J by 1 base, with 11 bases between. The CDR3, as DNA: TGTGCCTGGACCAGGGGAATGAGCAATCAGCCCCAGCATTTT. Translated, it gives CAWTRGMSNQPQHF.